A selection of T cell receptor beta chains follows, all from one sample in a study of blood T cell repertoires in COVID-19. Only in-frame clones appear in the TCRdb table, and some are missing; sequencing was by immunoSEQ multiplex PCR. Counted here are 65,000 or so clones, roughly 72% occurring once; the ten biggest clones make up 5.5% to 7%. Sequencing input: peripheral blood. The receptors derive from a woman between 50 and 59 years old with active or convalescent COVID-19. Both conserved end residues are part of each CDR3. D genes are given only for firm matches. Only some rows state a clone size, as once, few, many or a class for expanded clones.

DNA: TGTGCCAGCAGCCAAGATCTTGAGCGGCAGTACTTC; CDR3: CASSQDLERQYF; V: TRBV3-1/TRBV3-2; size: .; J: TRBJ2-7; D: .
DNA: TGCGCCAGCAGCCAAGAAACTGGAGGTCAGCCCCAGCATTTT; CDR3: CASSQETGGQPQHF; V: TRBV4-3; size: .; J: TRBJ1-5; D: .
DNA: TGTGCCAGCTCACCCCGGACTAGCGGGAAAGATACGCAGTATTTT; CDR3: CASSPRTSGKDTQYF; V: TRBV18; size: .; J: TRBJ2-3; D: TRBD2
DNA: TGTGCCACCAGTGAACCCGGACTAGCGAATGAGCAGTTCTTC; CDR3: CATSEPGLANEQFF; V: TRBV24-1; size: .; J: TRBJ2-1; D: TRBD2
DNA: TGTGCCATCAGTGAGAGGGGGAGCAATCAGCCCCAGCATTTT; CDR3: CAISERGSNQPQHF; V: TRBV10-3; size: .; J: TRBJ1-5; D: .
DNA: TGTGCCATCAGTGACCCGGACGGGACTAGCGGGAGGTGCCAGTACTTC; CDR3: CAISDPDGTSGRCQYF; V: TRBV10-3; size: .; J: TRBJ2-4; D: TRBD2
DNA: TGTGCCATCGGGACAGCGGGAGGGCTAACAGATACGCAGTATTTT; CDR3: CAIGTAGGLTDTQYF; V: TRBV10-3; size: few; J: TRBJ2-3; D: TRBD2
DNA: TGTGCCAGCAGCGAGGGACAGTTGACTAATGAAAAACTGTTTTTT; CDR3: CASSEGQLTNEKLFF; V: TRBV9; size: few; J: TRBJ1-4; D: TRBD1
DNA: TGTGCCAGCAGTTACGCCTACCAAAACGAGCAGTACTTC; CDR3: CASSYAYQNEQYF; V: TRBV6-5; size: .; J: TRBJ2-7; D: .
DNA: TGTGCCAGCACAGGACTAGCGGGAGCCGCCTGGGCCTACGAGCAGTACTTC; CDR3: CASTGLAGAAWAYEQYF; V: TRBV2; size: .; J: TRBJ2-7; D: TRBD2
DNA: TGTGCCAGCAGCTTAGTAAGGGGGCTAAACACTGAAGCTTTCTTT; CDR3: CASSLVRGLNTEAFF; V: TRBV7-8; size: few; J: TRBJ1-1; D: TRBD1
DNA: TGCGCCAGCAGCCTCGATCCAGCGGGGCAAGAGACCCAGTACTTC; CDR3: CASSLDPAGQETQYF; V: TRBV5-1; size: .; J: TRBJ2-5; D: TRBD2
DNA: TGTGCCAGTAGTATGAGCGGGAGGGAGACCCAGTACTTC; CDR3: CASSMSGRETQYF; V: TRBV19; size: .; J: TRBJ2-5; D: TRBD2
DNA: TGTGCCAGCAGCCTTAGCGGGAGGGCCGGGGAGCTGTTTTTT; CDR3: CASSLSGRAGELFF; V: TRBV3-1/TRBV3-2; size: .; J: TRBJ2-2; D: TRBD2
DNA: TGTGCCAGCACCCTGAAGGGGGCAGGGTTGGATAATTCACCCCTCCACTTT; CDR3: CASTLKGAGLDNSPLHF; V: TRBV27; size: few; J: TRBJ1-6; D: TRBD1
DNA: TGTGCCAGCAACCGCCGTAATAAGGAGGACAGGGGGACTTCACCCCTCCACTTT; CDR3: CASNRRNKEDRGTSPLHF; V: TRBV7-2; size: few; J: TRBJ1-6; D: TRBD1
DNA: TGTGCCAGCAGTTACTCGACAGGGGGCAATGAGCAGTTCTTC; CDR3: CASSYSTGGNEQFF; V: TRBV6-2/TRBV6-3; size: .; J: TRBJ2-1; D: TRBD1
DNA: TGTGCCAGCAGTTTAAAATTACTAGCGGGACCAGAGACCCAGTACTTC; CDR3: CASSLKLLAGPETQYF; V: TRBV27; size: .; J: TRBJ2-5; D: TRBD2
DNA: TGTGCCAGCAGCTTAGTAGCCGTGAAGACCGGGGAGCTGTTTTTT; CDR3: CASSLVAVKTGELFF; V: TRBV7-2; size: .; J: TRBJ2-2; D: .
DNA: TGTGCCACCAGTGAGGCTAGCGGGAGGGGGGACGATGAGCAGTTCTTC; CDR3: CATSEASGRGDDEQFF; V: TRBV24-1; size: .; J: TRBJ2-1; D: TRBD2
DNA: TGTGCCAGCAGTTTTGACTGGAAAGGTGAAGCTTTCTTT; CDR3: CASSFDWKGEAFF; V: TRBV12-3/TRBV12-4; size: .; J: TRBJ1-1; D: .
DNA: TGTGCCACCTCCGGGACAGGTGACGCAAGTCAGCCCCAGCATTTT; CDR3: CATSGTGDASQPQHF; V: TRBV15; size: once; J: TRBJ1-5; D: TRBD1
DNA: TGTGCCAGCCGGAGGACAGGATCCGGCTACACCTTC; CDR3: CASRRTGSGYTF; V: TRBV19; size: .; J: TRBJ1-2; D: TRBD1